Reported below is one T cell receptor (beta chain). The specificity of this receptor is unknown. Compared with germline, one end of the junction differs, possibly owing to a read error. The immunoSEQ platform was used to carry out deep TCRbeta sequencing. As for how the authors treated the data: Only productive rearrangements were exported from the immunoSEQ Analyzer for downstream analysis. T cell phenotypes were assigned to bulk TCRbeta clonotypes by matching the clonotypes to single-cell RNA+TCR-seq clones with the same TCRbeta sequence. Using bulk TCR sequencing data, clone enrichment in tumor was calculated by dividing a clone's tumor frequency by the same clone's PBMC frequency. GLIPH was used to sort TCRs into specificity groups, which are clusters of distinct TCRs that likely recognize common antigens through shared CDR3 motifs. This immuneACCESS table, as held by TCRdb, lists in-frame sequences with V and J called but not all clones. Of the missing ones, under half trace to an unresolved V gene in checked studies; the others have no known cause. V, J and clone size were drawn from that table, and D and trimming were deduced from the DNA. The sample yields 45,000 or so clones; around 85% were counted once. The ten largest account for around 9.3% of the sample.

This sample was taken from a study of T cells in tumors after PD-1 blockade (dated by TCRdb to 2018 to 2020). For the wider study: Patients with prior checkpoint blockade, systemic immunosuppressant use, or recent radiotherapy or other anti-cancer therapy within 4 weeks were excluded. Using site-matched tumors from BCC or SCC patients sampled before and after anti-PD-1 therapy, the study carried out paired single-cell RNA and TCR sequencing. To compare clonotypes in blood and tumor, bulk TCR sequencing was done on roughly ten peripheral blood samples taken from 5 or 6 patients. Patients were treated with either pembrolizumab 200 mg every 3 weeks or cemiplimab 350 mg every 2 weeks. Clinical response was assessed using RECIST version 1.1. On average, peripheral blood samples had 113,528 TCR templates (range 24,679-257,772) and 35,000 to 45,000 unique clonotypes. Some patients also continued taking vismodegib 150 mg daily during anti-PD-1 treatment.

Genomic DNA extracted from tumor biopsies or peripheral blood was used for bulk TCRbeta sequencing, with input ranging from roughly 616 ng to 6,004 ng. Every patient was a poor candidate for surgical resection and had histologically proven advanced or metastatic basal or squamous cell carcinoma. Of the roughly 12 patients in the basal cell carcinoma cohort, several underwent bulk tumor TCR sequencing. General study outcomes and caveats: Where the novel T cell clones came from was not determined, and possible sources could include lymphoid organs or rare unexpanded clones inside the tumor or in the tumor periphery. Around 41% of tumor TCR clonotypes were found in blood, and some novel exhausted tumor clones appeared in pre-treatment blood, suggesting peripheral recruitment.

CDR1 and CDR2 were assigned from the germline V gene as MNHEY and SVGAGI. Counted from cysteine to phenylalanine, this CDR3 has 14 amino acids. Only CDR3 DNA remains: 42 bases, in frame from the first base. The sequence was collected from a human donor with advanced basal cell or squamous cell carcinoma (not recorded which). This chain joins TRBV6-5 to TRBJ1-1, with the D gene too uncertain to name. Sequencing used PBMCs, obtained before anti-PD-1 therapy. The nucleotide sequence is given as TGTGCCAGCAGTGACTCCGGAGGGAACACTGAAGCTTTCTTT. Its coded protein is CASSDSGGNTEAFF.